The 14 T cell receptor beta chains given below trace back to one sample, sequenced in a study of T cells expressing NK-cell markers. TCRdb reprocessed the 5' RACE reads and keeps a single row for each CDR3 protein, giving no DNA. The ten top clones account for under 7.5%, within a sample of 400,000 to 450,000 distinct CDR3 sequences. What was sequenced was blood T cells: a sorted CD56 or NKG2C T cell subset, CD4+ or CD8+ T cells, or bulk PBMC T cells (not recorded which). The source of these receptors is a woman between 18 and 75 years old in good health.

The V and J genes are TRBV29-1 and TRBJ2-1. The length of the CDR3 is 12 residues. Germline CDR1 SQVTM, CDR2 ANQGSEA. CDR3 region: CSADDSYNEQFF.

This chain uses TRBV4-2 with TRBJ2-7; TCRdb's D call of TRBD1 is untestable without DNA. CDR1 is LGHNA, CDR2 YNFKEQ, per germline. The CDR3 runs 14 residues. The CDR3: CASSPGTGIYEQYF.

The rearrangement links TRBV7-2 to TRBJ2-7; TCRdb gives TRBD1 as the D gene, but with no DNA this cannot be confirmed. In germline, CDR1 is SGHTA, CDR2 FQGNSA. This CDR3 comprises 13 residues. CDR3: CASSSPAGHEQYF.

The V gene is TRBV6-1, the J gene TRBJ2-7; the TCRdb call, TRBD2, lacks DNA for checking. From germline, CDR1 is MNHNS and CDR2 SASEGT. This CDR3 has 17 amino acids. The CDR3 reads CASSELGPRPAVYEQYF.

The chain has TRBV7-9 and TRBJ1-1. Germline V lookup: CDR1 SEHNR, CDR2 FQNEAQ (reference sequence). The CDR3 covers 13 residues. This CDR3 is CASSLLPNTEAFF.

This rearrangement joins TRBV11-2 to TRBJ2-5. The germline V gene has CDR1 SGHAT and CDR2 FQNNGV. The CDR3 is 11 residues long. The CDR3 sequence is CASSSWEAQYF.

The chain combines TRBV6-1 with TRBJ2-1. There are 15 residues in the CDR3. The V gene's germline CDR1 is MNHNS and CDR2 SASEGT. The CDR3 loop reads CASSEVAGYVNEQFF.

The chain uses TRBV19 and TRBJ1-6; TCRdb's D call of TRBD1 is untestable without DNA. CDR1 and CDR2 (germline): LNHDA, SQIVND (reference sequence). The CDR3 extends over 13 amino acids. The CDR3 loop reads CASRDRGNSPLHF.

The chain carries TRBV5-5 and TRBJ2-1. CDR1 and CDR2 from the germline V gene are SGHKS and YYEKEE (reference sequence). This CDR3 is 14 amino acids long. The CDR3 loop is CASRLQSSYNEQFF.

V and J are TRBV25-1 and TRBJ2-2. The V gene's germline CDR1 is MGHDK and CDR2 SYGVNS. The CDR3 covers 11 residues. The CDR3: CASSSVGELFF.

This CDR3 reads CASSLVVSTGELFF. V usage is TRBV5-1 and J usage is TRBJ2-2. The germline CDR1 and CDR2 sequences are SGHRS and YFSETQ. There are 14 residues in the CDR3.

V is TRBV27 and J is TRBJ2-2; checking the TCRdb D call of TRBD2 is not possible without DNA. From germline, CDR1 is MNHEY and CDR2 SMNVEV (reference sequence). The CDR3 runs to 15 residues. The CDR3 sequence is CASSSSVVTTGELFF.

The CDR3 reads CSAREAGLGEKLFF. This chain joins TRBV20-1 and TRBJ1-4; with no DNA, the TCRdb D assignment of TRBD1 cannot be verified. The CDR3 length is 14 residues. The germline gives CDR1 DFQATT, CDR2 SNEGSKA (reference sequence).

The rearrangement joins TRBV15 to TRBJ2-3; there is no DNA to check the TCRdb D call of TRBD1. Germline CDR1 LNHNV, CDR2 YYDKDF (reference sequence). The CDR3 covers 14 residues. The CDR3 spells CATGRGQGTDTQYF.